Presented here are 25 T cell receptor beta chains from one specimen sequenced in a study of T cells in tuberculosis. Method: immunoSEQ multiplex PCR; TCRdb's copy keeps in-frame clones and lacks some. The repertoire has 35,000 to 45,000 clones, 94% of them found once; the top ten carry roughly 4.7%. Time point: new active TB diagnosis, blood taken before or within 7 days of starting treatment. This specimen was PBMCs, taken at tuberculosis diagnosis. The receptors were sampled from an adult with tuberculosis.

V gene TRBV6-1 combines with J gene TRBJ2-7; possibly TRBD1 for D (6 bases). Trimming took off 6 bases at V and 6 bases at J, with 18 bases between the two ends. This CDR3 has 14 amino acids. Germline CDR1 reads MNHNS; CDR2 reads SASEGT. For the CDR3, the DNA is TGTGCCAGCAGCCGACAGGAATCTTCCGGCGAGCAGTACTTC. This encodes CASSRQESSGEQYF.

The CDR3 reads CASSFVGLSNSPLHF. The CDR3 DNA follows: TGTGCCAGCAGTTTCGTCGGACTGAGTAATTCACCCCTCCACTTT. The rearrangement uses TRBV2 and TRBJ1-6; D unclear. There are 15 residues in the CDR3. Trimming took off 5 bases at V and 6 bases at J, with 14 bases between the two ends. Germline values: CDR1 SNHLY, CDR2 FYNNEI.

The chain recombines TRBV27 with TRBJ1-2; TRBD1 is a possible D gene (6 bases). Per germline, CDR1 MNHEY and CDR2 SMNVEV (reference sequence). The CDR3 length is 16 residues. V was shortened by 6 bases and J by 3 bases, with 20 bases between the two germline ends. The CDR3 loop is CASSGWRPGVHYGYTF. DNA of the CDR3: TGTGCCAGCAGCGGGTGGCGGCCAGGGGTGCACTATGGCTACACCTTC.

The rearrangement joins TRBV29-1 to TRBJ2-7; 7 bases fit TRBD2. The CDR3 loop spans 12 amino acids. Germline V gene data show CDR1 as SQVTM and CDR2 as ANQGSEA. V dropped 4 bases and J dropped 4; count of bases not matched to a gene: 4. CDR3 DNA sequence: TGCAGCGTTGTTGGGGGGGAATACGAGCAGTACTTC. Its translation: CSVVGGEYEQYF.

The CDR3 reads CASSEARLAGRAGELFF. The DNA for the CDR3 is TGTGCCAGCAGTGAAGCAAGGCTAGCTGGGAGGGCCGGGGAGCTGTTTTTT. The chain is built from TRBV6-1 and TRBJ2-2; 7 bases map to TRBD2. The germline V gene has CDR1 MNHNS and CDR2 SASEGT. The CDR3 is 17 amino acids. Unmatched junction bases numbered 10, after V lost 0 bases and J lost 6 bases.

The table lists this clone with a count of one. This rearrangement joins TRBV28 to TRBJ1-4, with a tentative D call TRBD1 (6 bases). This CDR3 comprises 16 residues. The ends were cut back, 1 base at V and 0 bases at J, with 9 bases in the middle. Germline V lookup: CDR1 MDHEN, CDR2 SYDVKM. CDR3 DNA sequence: TGTGCCAGCAGTTTATATGGGGACACAACTAATGAAAAACTGTTTTTT. Translated, it gives CASSLYGDTTNEKLFF.

The chain employs TRBV5-1 and TRBJ1-1, with no clear D. In germline, CDR1 is SGHRS, CDR2 YFSETQ. The ends were cut back, 0 bases at V and 6 bases at J, with 12 bases in the middle. The CDR3 covers 14 residues. CDR3 nucleotides: TGCGCCAGCAGCTTGGTGAACCTGGGCGCTGAAGCTTTCTTT. Translation gives CASSLVNLGAEAFF.

This clone was detected once. The chain recombines TRBV11-3 with TRBJ1-5, with D possibly being TRBD1 (5 bases). Trimming removed 5 bases at V and 4 bases at J, with 15 bases between. Germline CDR1 SGHNT, CDR2 YENEEA. The CDR3 is made up of 15 amino acids. CDR3 sequence reads: CASSPGTGRNQPQHF. Here the CDR3 DNA reads TGTGCCAGCAGCCCGGGGACCGGGAGAAATCAGCCCCAGCATTTT.

The rearrangement uses TRBV6-1 and TRBJ2-2, with 8 bases matching TRBD1. This CDR3 is built from 15 residues. Losses at the gene ends were 8 bases for V and 4 bases for J; bases not matched to a gene: 9. CDR1 is MNHNS and CDR2 is SASEGT in the germline V gene. DNA for the CDR3: TGTGCCAGCCTTCCCGGGACAGGTCTCACCGGGGAGCTGTTTTTT. Residues: CASLPGTGLTGELFF.

The chain employs TRBV5-1 and TRBJ2-2; possible D gene TRBD1, 6 bases. Germline V CDR1 and CDR2: SGHRS, YFSETQ. The CDR3 extends over 13 amino acids. Trimming shortened V by 1 base and J by 7 bases, and 8 bases separated the two germline ends. In nucleotides, the CDR3 is TGCGCCAGCAGCTTGACAGGGCTCGGGGAGCTGTTTTTT. It yields the protein CASSLTGLGELFF.

The chain couples TRBV4-1 to TRBJ2-3; 8 nucleotides match TRBD2. The CDR3 has 15 amino acids. The trim removed 1 base at V and 6 bases at J, leaving 6 bases unmatched. Germline CDR1 MGHRA, CDR2 YSYEKL. CDR3 amino acids: CASSQVGLAVDTQYF. The CDR3 region has the DNA TGCGCCAGCAGCCAAGTCGGACTAGCAGTCGATACGCAGTATTTT.

This clone was found a few times. The chain employs TRBV7-3 and TRBJ1-2, with a tentative D call TRBD1 (5 bases). V lost 1 base, J lost 0 bases, and 9 bases lay in between. Germline assignment: CDR1 SGHTA and CDR2 FQGTGA. The CDR3 has 15 residues. CDR3 bases: TGTGCCAGCAGCTTAAGCGGGACCACTAACTATGGCTACACCTTC. Translating gives CASSLSGTTNYGYTF.

The V gene is TRBV7-2, the J gene TRBJ2-2, with a weak D call TRBD1 (5 bases). Deletions cut 6 bases from V and 4 bases from J, with 15 bases between. Germline V gene lookup returns CDR1 SGHTA and CDR2 FQGNSA. The CDR3 contains 15 residues. The DNA for the CDR3 is TGTGCCAGCAGGGATGGGGCAATAATCACCGGGGAGCTGTTTTTT. It codes for CASRDGAIITGELFF.

The rearrangement links TRBV27 to TRBJ2-5, with TRBD2 matching 11 bases. Germline V lookup: CDR1 MNHEY, CDR2 SMNVEV (reference sequence). This CDR3 is built from 16 residues. Germline trimming cut 2 bases from V and 2 bases from J; bases unmatched to any gene: 4. The chain's CDR3 is CASSLLTSGTQETQYF. The CDR3 DNA is TGTGCCAGCAGTTTACTGACTAGCGGGACACAAGAGACCCAGTACTTC.

The V gene is TRBV19, the J gene TRBJ2-2, with D possibly being TRBD1 (5 bases). V gave up 7 bases and J gave up 4 bases, with 16 bases separating them. The CDR3 has 15 residues. Germline loops: CDR1 LNHDA, CDR2 SQIVND (reference sequence). CDR3 sequence: CASNNLDSPTGELFF. The CDR3 DNA sequence: TGTGCCAGTAATAACTTAGACAGTCCCACCGGGGAGCTGTTTTTT.

As concerns this clone: This specimen includes other DNA sequences encoding the same CDR3. CDR3 bases: TGCGCCAGCAGCTTGGGGGGAGACTATGGCTACACCTTC. Translating gives CASSLGGDYGYTF. The chain couples TRBV5-1 to TRBJ1-2, with D unclear. Germline V gives CDR1 SGHRS, CDR2 YFSETQ. V lost 0 bases and J lost 3, with 6 bases in between. The CDR3 covers 13 residues.

The chain has TRBV6-5 and TRBJ1-3; unclear D gene. The CDR3 contains 12 residues. The germline V gene encodes CDR1 MNHEY and CDR2 SVGAGI. V was clipped by 6 bases and J by 4 bases, with 7 bases between them. The CDR3 DNA is TGTGCCAGCAGCTCACAGGGAAACACCATATATTTT. Protein sequence: CASSSQGNTIYF.

The chain links TRBV5-1 to TRBJ2-5, with TRBD1 matching over 9 bases. CDR3 length: 14 amino acids. The ends lost 2 bases at V and 5 bases at J; junction bases unmatched: 4. Germline assignment: CDR1 SGHRS and CDR2 YFSETQ. The CDR3 loop reads CASSFGQGLETQYF. The CDR3 region has the DNA TGCGCCAGCAGCTTCGGACAGGGGTTGGAGACCCAGTACTTC.

The J gene is TRBJ1-2, the V gene TRBV18, with TRBD1 identical over 8 bases. Germline loops: CDR1 KGHSH, CDR2 LQKENI. The CDR3 sequence is 15 residues long. J lost 3 bases, V lost 3 bases, and 6 bases had no gene match. The CDR3 sequence: CASSPRGRRDYGYTF. CDR3 nucleotides: TGTGCCAGCTCACCCAGGGGGCGCCGGGACTATGGCTACACCTTC.

For the CDR3, the DNA is TGTGCCAGCGACTCTGAGAGCACCGGGGAGCTGTTTTTT. Amino acids: CASDSESTGELFF. The rearrangement uses TRBV9 and TRBJ2-2; D call uncertain. The germline CDR1 and CDR2 sequences are SGDLS and YYNGEE. The CDR3 has 13 residues. V lost 7 bases and J lost 4, with 11 bases in between.

V is TRBV19 and J is TRBJ1-5; 11 nucleotides match TRBD1. CDR3 size: 15 residues. V shed 7 bases and J 6 bases; nucleotides not matched to a gene: 8. Germline values: CDR1 LNHDA, CDR2 SQIVND (reference sequence). CDR3: CASNPGTGGSQPQHF. For the CDR3, the DNA is TGTGCCAGTAATCCCGGGACAGGGGGAAGTCAGCCCCAGCATTTT.

V is TRBV7-9 and J is TRBJ2-3, with TRBD1 matching over 10 bases. The germline CDR1 and CDR2 sequences are SEHNR and FQNEAQ (reference sequence). The CDR3 is 16 amino acids. Unmatched junction bases numbered 4, after V lost 3 bases and J lost 1 base. This CDR3 is CASSLTGTGGTDTQYF. CDR3 nucleotides: TGTGCCAGCAGCTTGACCGGGACAGGGGGCACAGATACGCAGTATTTT. The full variable domain, completed using reference TRBV7-9 and TRBJ2-3, is DTGVSQNPRHKITKRGQNVTFRCDPISEHNRLYWYRQTLGQGPEFLTYFQNEAQLEKSRLLSDRFSAERPKGSFSTLEIQRTEQGDSAMYLCASSLTGTGGTDTQYFGPGTRLTVL.

The count of this clone is one. The J gene is TRBJ1-1, the V gene TRBV19; D unresolved. The CDR3 loop spans 10 amino acids. The V and J ends lost 6 bases and 7 bases respectively, with 6 bases between them. Germline CDR1 is LNHDA and CDR2 is SQIVND (reference sequence). CDR3 loop: CASRGVEAFF. CDR3 in DNA: TGTGCCAGTAGGGGAGTTGAAGCTTTCTTT. Using reference TRBV19 and TRBJ1-1 for the parts outside the CDR3, the full variable domain is DGGITQSPKYLFRKEGQNVTLSCEQNLNHDAMYWYRQDPGQGLRLIYYSQIVNDFQKGDIAEGYSVSREKKESFPLTVTSAQKNPTAFYLCASRGVEAFFGQGTRLTVV.

This rearrangement joins TRBV5-6 to TRBJ1-3; possibly TRBD1 for D (5 bases). This CDR3 is built from 15 residues. The germline CDR1 and CDR2 sequences are SGHDT and YYEEEE. The V end lost 1 base, the J end lost 2 bases, and 10 bases lay between the germline ends. The CDR3 DNA follows: TGTGCCAGCAGCTTGCCAGGGTCGGCTGGAAACACCATATATTTT. This encodes CASSLPGSAGNTIYF.

The chain links TRBV12-5 to TRBJ1-6, with 8 bases that match TRBD1. CDR3 length: 15 residues. Germline lookup yields CDR1 LGHNT and CDR2 FRNRAP. The J segment lost 8 bases and the V segment lost 2 bases, leaving 5 bases of the junction unmatched. The CDR3 DNA reads TGTGCTAGTGGTTTGTATCAGGGGGCGGATTCACCCCTCCACTTT. Protein sequence: CASGLYQGADSPLHF.